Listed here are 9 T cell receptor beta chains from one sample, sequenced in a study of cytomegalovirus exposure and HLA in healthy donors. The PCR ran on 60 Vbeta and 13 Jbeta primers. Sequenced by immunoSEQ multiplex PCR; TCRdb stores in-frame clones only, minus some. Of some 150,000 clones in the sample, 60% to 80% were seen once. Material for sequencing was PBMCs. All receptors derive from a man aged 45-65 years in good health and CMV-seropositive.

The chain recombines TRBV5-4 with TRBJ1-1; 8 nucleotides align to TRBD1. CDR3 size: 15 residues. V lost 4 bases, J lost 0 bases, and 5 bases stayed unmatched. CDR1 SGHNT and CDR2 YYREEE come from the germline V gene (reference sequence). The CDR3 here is CASSGTGTMNTEAFF. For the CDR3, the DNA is TGTGCCAGCAGCGGGACAGGAACTATGAACACTGAAGCTTTCTTT.

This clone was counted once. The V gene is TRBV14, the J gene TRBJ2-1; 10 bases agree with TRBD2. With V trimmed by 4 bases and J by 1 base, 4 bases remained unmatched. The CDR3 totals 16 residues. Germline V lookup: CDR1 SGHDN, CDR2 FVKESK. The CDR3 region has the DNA TGTGCCAGCAGCCGGGCTAGCGGGAGATCCTACAATGAGCAGTTCTTC. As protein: CASSRASGRSYNEQFF.

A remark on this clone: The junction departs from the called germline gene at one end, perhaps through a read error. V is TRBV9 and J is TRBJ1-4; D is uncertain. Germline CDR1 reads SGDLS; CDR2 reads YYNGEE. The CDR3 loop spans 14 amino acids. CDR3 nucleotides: TGTGCCAGCAGCCTAACGAACAGTTTTGAAAAACCGTTTTTT. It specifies CASSLTNSFEKPFF.

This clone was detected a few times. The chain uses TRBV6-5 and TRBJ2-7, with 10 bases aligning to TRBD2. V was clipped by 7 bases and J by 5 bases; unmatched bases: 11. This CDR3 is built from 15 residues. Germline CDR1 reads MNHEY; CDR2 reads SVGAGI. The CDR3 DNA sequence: TGTGCCAGCACCCATAGCGGGGGGACCCCCGACGAGCAGTACTTC. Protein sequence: CASTHSGGTPDEQYF.

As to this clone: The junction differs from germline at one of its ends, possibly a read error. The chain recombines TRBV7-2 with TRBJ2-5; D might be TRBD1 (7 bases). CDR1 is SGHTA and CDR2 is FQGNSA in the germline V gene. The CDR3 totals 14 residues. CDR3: CASSYRQGRETRYF. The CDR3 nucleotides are TGTGCCAGCAGCTACAGACAGGGTCGGGAGACCCGGTACTTC.

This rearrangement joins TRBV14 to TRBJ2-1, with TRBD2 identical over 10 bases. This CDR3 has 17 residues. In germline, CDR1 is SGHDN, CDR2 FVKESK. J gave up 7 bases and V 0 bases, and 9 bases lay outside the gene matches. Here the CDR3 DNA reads TGTGCCAGCAGCCAAGAGGGAGAGCGGGGGGGGACGAATGAGCAGTTCTTC. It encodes CASSQEGERGGTNEQFF.

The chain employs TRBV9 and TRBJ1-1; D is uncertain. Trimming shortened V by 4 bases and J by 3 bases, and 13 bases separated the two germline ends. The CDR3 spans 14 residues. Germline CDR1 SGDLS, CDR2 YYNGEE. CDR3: CASSYLGRDTEAFF. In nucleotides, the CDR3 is TGTGCCAGCAGCTACCTTGGGAGGGACACTGAAGCTTTCTTT. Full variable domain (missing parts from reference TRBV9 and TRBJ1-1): DSGVTQTPKHLITATGQRVTLRCSPRSGDLSVYWYQQSLDQGLQFLIQYYNGEERAKGNILERFSAQQFPDLHSELNLSSLELGDSALYFCASSYLGRDTEAFFGQGTRLTVV.

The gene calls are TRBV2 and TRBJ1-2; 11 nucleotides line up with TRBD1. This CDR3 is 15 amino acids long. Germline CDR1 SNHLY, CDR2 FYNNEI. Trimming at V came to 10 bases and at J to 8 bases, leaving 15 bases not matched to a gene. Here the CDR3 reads CATTQPGQGVKGYTF. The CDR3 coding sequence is TGTGCCACGACCCAACCGGGACAGGGGGTAAAGGGCTACACCTTC.

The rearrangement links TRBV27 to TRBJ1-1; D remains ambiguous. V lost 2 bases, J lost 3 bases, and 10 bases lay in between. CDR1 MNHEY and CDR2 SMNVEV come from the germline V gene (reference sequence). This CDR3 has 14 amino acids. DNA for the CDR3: TGTGCCAGCAGTTTAATCTATCTGGACACTGAAGCTTTCTTT. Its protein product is CASSLIYLDTEAFF.